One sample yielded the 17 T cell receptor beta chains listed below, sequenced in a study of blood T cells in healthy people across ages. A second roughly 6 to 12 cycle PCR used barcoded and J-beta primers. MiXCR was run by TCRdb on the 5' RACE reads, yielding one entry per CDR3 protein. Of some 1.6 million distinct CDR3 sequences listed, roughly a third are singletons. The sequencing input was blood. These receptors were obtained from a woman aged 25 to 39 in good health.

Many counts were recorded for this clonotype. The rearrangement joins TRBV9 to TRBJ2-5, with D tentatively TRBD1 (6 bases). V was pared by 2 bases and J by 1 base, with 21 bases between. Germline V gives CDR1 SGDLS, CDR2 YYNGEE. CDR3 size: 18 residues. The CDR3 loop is CASSVTVRGLGAQETQYF. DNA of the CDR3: TGTGCCAGCAGCGTTACAGTCCGGGGATTGGGGGCCCAAGAGACCCAGTACTTC. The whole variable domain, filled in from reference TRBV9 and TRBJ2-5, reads DSGVTQTPKHLITATGQRVTLRCSPRSGDLSVYWYQQSLDQGLQFLIQYYNGEERAKGNILERFSAQQFPDLHSELNLSSLELGDSALYFCASSVTVRGLGAQETQYFGPGTRLLVL.

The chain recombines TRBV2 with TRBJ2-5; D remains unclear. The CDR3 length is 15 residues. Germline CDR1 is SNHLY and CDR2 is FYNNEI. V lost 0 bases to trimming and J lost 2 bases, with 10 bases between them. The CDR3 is CASSEAYLLQETQYF. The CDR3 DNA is TGTGCCAGCAGTGAAGCGTACCTCCTTCAAGAGACCCAGTACTTC.

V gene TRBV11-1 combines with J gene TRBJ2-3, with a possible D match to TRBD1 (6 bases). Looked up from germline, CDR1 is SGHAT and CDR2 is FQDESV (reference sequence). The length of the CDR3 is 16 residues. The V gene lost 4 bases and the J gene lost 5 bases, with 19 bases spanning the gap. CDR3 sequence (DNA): TGTGCCAGCAGCTCCAAATATACAGGGTCTTTAGATACGCAGTATTTT. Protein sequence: CASSSKYTGSLDTQYF.

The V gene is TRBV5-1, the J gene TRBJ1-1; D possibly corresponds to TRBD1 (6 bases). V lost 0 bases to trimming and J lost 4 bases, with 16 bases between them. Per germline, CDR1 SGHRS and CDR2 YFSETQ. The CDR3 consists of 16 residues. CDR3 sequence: CASSLAAGGQGTEAFF. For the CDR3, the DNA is TGCGCCAGCAGCTTGGCCGCGGGGGGGCAAGGCACTGAAGCTTTCTTT.

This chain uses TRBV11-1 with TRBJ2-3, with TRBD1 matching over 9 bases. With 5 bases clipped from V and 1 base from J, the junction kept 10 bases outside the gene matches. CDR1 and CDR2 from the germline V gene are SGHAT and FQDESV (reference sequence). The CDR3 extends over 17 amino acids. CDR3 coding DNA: TGTGCCAGCAGCCCAAACCGGGACAGGGTCCGCACAGATACGCAGTATTTT. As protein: CASSPNRDRVRTDTQYF.

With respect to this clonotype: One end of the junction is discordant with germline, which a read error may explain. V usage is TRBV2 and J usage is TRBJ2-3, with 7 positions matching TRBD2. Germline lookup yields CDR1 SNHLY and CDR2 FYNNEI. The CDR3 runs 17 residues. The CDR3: CPSSWSPGTTYTDTQYF. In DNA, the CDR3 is TGTCCCAGCAGTTGGAGTCCCGGGACTACCTACACAGATACGCAGTATTTT.

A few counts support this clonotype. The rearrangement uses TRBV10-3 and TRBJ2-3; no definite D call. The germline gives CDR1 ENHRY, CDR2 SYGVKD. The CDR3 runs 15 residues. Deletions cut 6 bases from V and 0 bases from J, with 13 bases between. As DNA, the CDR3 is TGTGCCATCAGCTACGGACCTACTAGCACAGATACGCAGTATTTT. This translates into CAISYGPTSTDTQYF.

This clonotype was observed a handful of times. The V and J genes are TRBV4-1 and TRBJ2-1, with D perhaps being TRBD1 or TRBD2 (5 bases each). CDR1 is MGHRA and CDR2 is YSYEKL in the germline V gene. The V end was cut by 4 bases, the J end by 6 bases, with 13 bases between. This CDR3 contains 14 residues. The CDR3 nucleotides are TGCGCCAGCAGCCCGGTGGGGGTAGGCAATGAGCAGTTCTTC. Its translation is CASSPVGVGNEQFF.

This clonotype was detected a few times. The CDR3 here is CASSEKQTQYF. The CDR3 nucleotides are TGTGCCAGCAGTGAGAAACAGACCCAGTACTTC. The genes are TRBV2 and TRBJ2-5; D is ambiguous. V gave up 3 bases and J gave up 6 bases, with 5 bases separating them. This CDR3 region has 11 residues. The germline V gene has CDR1 SNHLY and CDR2 FYNNEI. Full variable domain (remainder filled in from reference TRBV2 and TRBJ2-5): EPEVTQTPSHQVTQMGQEVILRCVPISNHLYFYWYRQILGQKVEFLVSFYNNEISEKSEIFDDQFSVERPDGSNFTLKIRSTKLEDSAMYFCASSEKQTQYFGPGTRLLVL.

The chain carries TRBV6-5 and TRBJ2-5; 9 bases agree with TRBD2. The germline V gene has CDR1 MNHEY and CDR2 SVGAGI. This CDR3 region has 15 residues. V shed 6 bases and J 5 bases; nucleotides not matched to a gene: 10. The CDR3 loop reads CASSSSGTMRETQYF. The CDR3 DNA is TGTGCCAGCAGCTCTAGCGGGACGATGAGGGAGACCCAGTACTTC.

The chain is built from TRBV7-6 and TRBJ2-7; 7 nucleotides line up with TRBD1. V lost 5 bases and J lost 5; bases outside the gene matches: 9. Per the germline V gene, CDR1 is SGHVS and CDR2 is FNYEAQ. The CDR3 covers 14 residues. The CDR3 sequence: CASSPNTGAHEQYF. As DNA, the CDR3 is TGTGCCAGCAGCCCCAACACAGGGGCCCACGAGCAGTACTTC.

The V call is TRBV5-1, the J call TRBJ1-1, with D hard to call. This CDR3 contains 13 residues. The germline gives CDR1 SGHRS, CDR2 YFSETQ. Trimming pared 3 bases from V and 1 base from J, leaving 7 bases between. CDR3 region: CASSWSPNTEAFF. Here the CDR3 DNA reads TGCGCCAGCAGCTGGAGTCCGAACACTGAAGCTTTCTTT.

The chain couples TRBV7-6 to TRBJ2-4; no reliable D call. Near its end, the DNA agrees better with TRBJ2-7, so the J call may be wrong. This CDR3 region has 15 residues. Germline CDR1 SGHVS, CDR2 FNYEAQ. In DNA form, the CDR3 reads TGTGCCAGCAGCCCCAGGATAGAAGGGTTGGGCGAGCAGTACTTC. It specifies CASSPRIEGLGEQYF.

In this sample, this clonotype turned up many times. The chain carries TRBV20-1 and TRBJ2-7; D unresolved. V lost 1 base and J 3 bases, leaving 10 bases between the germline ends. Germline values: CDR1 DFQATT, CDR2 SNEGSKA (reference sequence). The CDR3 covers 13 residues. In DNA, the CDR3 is TGCAGTGCTAGAGCGGAGATCTACTACGAGCAGTACTTC. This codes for CSARAEIYYEQYF.

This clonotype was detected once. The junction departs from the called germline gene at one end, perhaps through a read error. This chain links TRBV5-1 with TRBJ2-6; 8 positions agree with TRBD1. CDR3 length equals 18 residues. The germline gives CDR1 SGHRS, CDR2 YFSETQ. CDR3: CVSSLSGTGRSGANVLTF. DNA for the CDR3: TGCGTCAGCAGCTTATCCGGGACAGGTAGATCTGGGGCCAACGTCCTGACTTTC.

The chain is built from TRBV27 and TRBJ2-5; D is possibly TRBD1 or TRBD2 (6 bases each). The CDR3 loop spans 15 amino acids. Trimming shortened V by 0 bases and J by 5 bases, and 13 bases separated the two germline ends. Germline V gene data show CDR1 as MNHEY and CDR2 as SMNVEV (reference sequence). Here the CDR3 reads CASSLSRGASETQYF. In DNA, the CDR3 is TGTGCCAGCAGTTTATCAAGGGGGGCATCGGAGACCCAGTACTTC.

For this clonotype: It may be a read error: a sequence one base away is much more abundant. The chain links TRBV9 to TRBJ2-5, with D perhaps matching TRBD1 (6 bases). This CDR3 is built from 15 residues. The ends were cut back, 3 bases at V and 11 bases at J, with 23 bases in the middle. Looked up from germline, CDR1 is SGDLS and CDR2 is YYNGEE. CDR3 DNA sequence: TGTGCCAGCAGCGCGACCGGGACACCATACAATGAGCAGTACTTC. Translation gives CASSATGTPYNEQYF.